This T cell receptor beta chain was sequenced in a study of OX40 agonist ivuxolimab in advanced cancers. Whole-study results and caveats: Circulating CD4+ and CD8+ T cells showed clonal expansion by week 6 at 0.1 to 3.0 mg/kg.

Patients were ineligible given autoimmune disease history or systemic immunosuppression. Comment on this clone: Its antigen remains unknown.

Data came from immunoSEQ multiplex PCR; TCRdb stores just in-frame clones and leaves some out. The sample contains tens of thousands of clones, over 75% of which appear only once. The CDR3 has 15 residues. Germline V gene data show CDR1 as SNHLY and CDR2 as FYNNEI. Losses at the gene ends were 4 bases for V and 4 bases for J; bases not matched to a gene: 7. V is TRBV2 and J is TRBJ1-2; 9 nucleotides line up with TRBD1. Material: CD4+ or CD8+ T cells sorted from blood, obtained in a trial of the OX40 agonist ivuxolimab. The receptor's source is an adult with an advanced solid tumor such as melanoma, head and neck, liver or kidney cancer. DNA of the CDR3: TGTGCCAGCAGTGTTGATTCACAGGGGGCCTATGGCTACACCTTC. Translation gives CASSVDSQGAYGYTF.